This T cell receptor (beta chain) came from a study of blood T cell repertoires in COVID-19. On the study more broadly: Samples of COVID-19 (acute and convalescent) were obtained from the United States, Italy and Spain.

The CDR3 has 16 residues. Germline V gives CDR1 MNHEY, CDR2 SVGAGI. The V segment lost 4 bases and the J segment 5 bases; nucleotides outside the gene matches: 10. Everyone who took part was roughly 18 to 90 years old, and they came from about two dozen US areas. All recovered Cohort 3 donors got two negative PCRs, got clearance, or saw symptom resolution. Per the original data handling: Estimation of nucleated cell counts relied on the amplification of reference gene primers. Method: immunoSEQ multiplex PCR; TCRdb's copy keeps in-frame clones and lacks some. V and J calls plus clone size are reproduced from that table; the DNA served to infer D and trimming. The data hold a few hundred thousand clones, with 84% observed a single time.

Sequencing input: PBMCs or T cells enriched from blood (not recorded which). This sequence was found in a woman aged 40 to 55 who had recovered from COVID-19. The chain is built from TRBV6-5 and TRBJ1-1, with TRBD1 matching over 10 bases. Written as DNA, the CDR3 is TGTGCCAGCAGTTCCCTCGGACAGGGGGAATTTACTGAAGCTTTCTTT. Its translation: CASSSLGQGEFTEAFF.